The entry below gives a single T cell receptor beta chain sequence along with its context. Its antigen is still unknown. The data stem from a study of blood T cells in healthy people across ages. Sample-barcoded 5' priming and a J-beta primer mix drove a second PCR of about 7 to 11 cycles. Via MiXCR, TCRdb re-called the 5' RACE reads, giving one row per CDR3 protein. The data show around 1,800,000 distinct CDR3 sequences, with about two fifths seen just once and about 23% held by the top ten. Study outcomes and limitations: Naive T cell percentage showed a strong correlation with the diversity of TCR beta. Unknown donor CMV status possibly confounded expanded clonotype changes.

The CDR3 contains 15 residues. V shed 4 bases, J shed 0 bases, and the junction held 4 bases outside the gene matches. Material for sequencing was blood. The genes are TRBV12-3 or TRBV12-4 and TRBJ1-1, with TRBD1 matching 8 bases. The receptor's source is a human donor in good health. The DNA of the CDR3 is TGTGCCAGCAGTTCGTTGACAGGGGTGAACACTGAAGCTTTCTTT. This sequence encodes CASSSLTGVNTEAFF.